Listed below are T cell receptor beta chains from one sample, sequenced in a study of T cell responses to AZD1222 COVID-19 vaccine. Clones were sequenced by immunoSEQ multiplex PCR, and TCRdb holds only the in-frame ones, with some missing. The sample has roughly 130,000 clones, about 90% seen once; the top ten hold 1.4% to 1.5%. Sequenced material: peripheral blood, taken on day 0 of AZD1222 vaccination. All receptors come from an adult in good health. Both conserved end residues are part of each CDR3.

CDR3aa: CASSLRAFNNQPQHF
v_gene: TRBV7-2
j_gene: TRBJ1-5

CDR3aa: CASSEIQVAGYTF
v_gene: TRBV6-1
j_gene: TRBJ1-2

CDR3aa: CASSHRQGGEQYF
v_gene: TRBV28
j_gene: TRBJ2-7

CDR3aa: CASSVMEGAGGYTF
v_gene: TRBV9
j_gene: TRBJ1-2

CDR3aa: CASSYRRAGLTDTQYF
v_gene: TRBV6-5
j_gene: TRBJ2-3

CDR3aa: CASSIGAGTNTGELFF
v_gene: TRBV19
j_gene: TRBJ2-2

CDR3aa: CASKEVTGELFF
v_gene: TRBV12-3/TRBV12-4
j_gene: TRBJ2-2

CDR3aa: CASRISYEQYF
v_gene: TRBV2
j_gene: TRBJ2-7

CDR3aa: CASSSTGAYGYTF
v_gene: TRBV9
j_gene: TRBJ1-2

CDR3aa: CSVDAGASQETQYF
v_gene: TRBV29-1
j_gene: TRBJ2-5

CDR3aa: CASNPRGYEQYF
v_gene: TRBV10-1
j_gene: TRBJ2-7

CDR3aa: CASSRDSRHAGNTIYF
v_gene: TRBV9
j_gene: TRBJ1-3

CDR3aa: CAWTTHPGSTEAFF
v_gene: TRBV30
j_gene: TRBJ1-1

CDR3aa: CASRGGRGSNQPQHF
v_gene: TRBV2
j_gene: TRBJ1-5

CDR3aa: CAISERDQPQHF
v_gene: TRBV10-3
j_gene: TRBJ1-5

CDR3aa: CASSQVTAGGTDTQYF
v_gene: TRBV14
j_gene: TRBJ2-3

CDR3aa: CASSSGTGNEQFF
v_gene: TRBV7-2
j_gene: TRBJ2-1

CDR3aa: CSVEDHSLTEAFF
v_gene: TRBV29-1
j_gene: TRBJ1-1

CDR3aa: CASSPLAGKETQYF
v_gene: TRBV2
j_gene: TRBJ2-5

CDR3aa: CASSTGVGGGYTF
v_gene: TRBV25-1
j_gene: TRBJ1-2

CDR3aa: CAWTVLANYGYTF
v_gene: TRBV30
j_gene: TRBJ1-2

CDR3aa: CASSRLEGRSSYNEQFF
v_gene: TRBV13
j_gene: TRBJ2-1

CDR3aa: CASTPSHEQFF
v_gene: TRBV7-9
j_gene: TRBJ2-1

CDR3aa: CAWSRSRNQPQHF
v_gene: TRBV30
j_gene: TRBJ1-5

CDR3aa: CASSRLAGSPVYSNQPQHF
v_gene: TRBV19
j_gene: TRBJ1-5

CDR3aa: CASSPTGGGETQYF
v_gene: TRBV11-3
j_gene: TRBJ2-5

CDR3aa: CASSYGGRLQETQYF
v_gene: TRBV6-5
j_gene: TRBJ2-5

CDR3aa: CAIGRETNEKLFF
v_gene: TRBV4-1
j_gene: TRBJ1-4

CDR3aa: CASRGDEGYTF
v_gene: TRBV6-4
j_gene: TRBJ1-2

CDR3aa: CASSTPNSPLHF
v_gene: TRBV6-5
j_gene: TRBJ1-6

CDR3aa: CASSVGQGAYYEQYF
v_gene: TRBV9
j_gene: TRBJ2-7

CDR3aa: CASSYQRGGLTDTQYF
v_gene: TRBV6-2/TRBV6-3
j_gene: TRBJ2-3

CDR3aa: CASSSPQVTEQYF
v_gene: TRBV12-3/TRBV12-4
j_gene: TRBJ2-7

CDR3aa: CASGPGARGHQPQHF
v_gene: TRBV6-5
j_gene: TRBJ1-5

CDR3aa: CASRSWRDTEAFF
v_gene: TRBV12-3/TRBV12-4
j_gene: TRBJ1-1